These 23 T cell receptor beta chains came from one sample sequenced in a study of immune characterization of retroperitoneal liposarcoma. One entry per CDR3 protein results from TCRdb running MiXCR on the PCR reads. In the table there are fewer than 13,000 distinct CDR3 sequences, roughly 26% of which are singletons. The source material was tumor tissue. These receptors all stem from a male donor with retroperitoneal liposarcoma.

This clonotype is deemed medium-sized. This CDR3 reads CASSLKPSGTHEQFF. CDR3 nucleotides: TGTGCCAGCAGCTTAAAGCCTAGCGGTACTCACGAGCAGTTCTTC. V usage is TRBV7-2 and J usage is TRBJ2-1, with TRBD2 identical over 7 bases. This CDR3 spans 15 amino acids. The germline V gene has CDR1 SGHTA and CDR2 FQGNSA. J gave up 10 bases and V 2 bases, and 11 bases lay outside the gene matches.

By sample share, this clonotype is medium-sized. The J gene is TRBJ1-5, the V gene TRBV6-1; D may be TRBD1 (6 bases). V gave up 5 bases and J gave up 4 bases, with 15 bases separating them. The CDR3 totals 15 residues. Germline loops: CDR1 MNHNS, CDR2 SASEGT. This CDR3 reads CASSPGGGGNQPQHF. The CDR3 DNA is TGTGCCAGCAGTCCCGGGGGAGGGGGAAATCAGCCCCAGCATTTT.

This clonotype was detected many times. This chain uses TRBV11-3 with TRBJ2-1, with a weak D call TRBD2 (5 bases). Trimming stripped 5 bases from V and 4 bases from J, with 18 bases between. Germline CDR1 SGHNT, CDR2 YENEEA. The CDR3 length is 16 residues. The CDR3 DNA follows: TGTGCCAGCAGCCGAGAGGGCACGGCAGAATACAATGAGCAGTTCTTC. The encoded protein is CASSREGTAEYNEQFF. Using reference TRBV11-3 and TRBJ2-1 for the parts outside the CDR3, the full variable domain is EAGVVQSPRYKIIEKKQPVAFWCNPISGHNTLYWYLQNLGQGPELLIRYENEEAVDDSQLPKDRFSAERLKGVDSTLKIQPAELGDSAVYLCASSREGTAEYNEQFFGPGTRLTVL.

Ten or more counts support this clonotype. The gene calls are TRBV7-2 and TRBJ2-3; 8 bases align to TRBD2. J lost 1 base, V lost 5 bases, and 14 bases had no gene match. CDR1 SGHTA and CDR2 FQGNSA come from the germline V gene. The CDR3 covers 18 residues. The CDR3 region has the DNA TGTGCCAGCAGCACCAAAATCCGGGGGGGGTCTGGCACAGATACGCAGTATTTT. It specifies CASSTKIRGGSGTDTQYF.

This clonotype rates as medium-sized (0.01 to 0.1%). The chain employs TRBV6-1 and TRBJ2-1; 8 bases match TRBD2. Germline V gene sequence: CDR1 MNHNS, CDR2 SASEGT. V lost 6 bases and J lost 15; bases outside the gene matches: 16. The CDR3 has 14 residues. Here the CDR3 reads CASSQRAGVVGRFF. CDR3 coding DNA: TGTGCCAGCAGCCAGAGAGCGGGAGTCGTGGGTCGGTTCTTC.

This clonotype was counted between two and nine times. The chain combines TRBV10-1 with TRBJ2-1; the D gene is possibly TRBD1 (6 bases). The J call may be in error: the DNA end matches TRBJ2-7 better. CDR3 length: 15 amino acids. Germline CDR1 WNHNN, CDR2 SYGVQD (reference sequence). CDR3 protein: CASRTFWTARGEQYF. In DNA form, the CDR3 reads TGCGCCAGCAGGACATTCTGGACAGCCCGGGGAGAGCAGTACTTC.

Only a few counts were recorded for this clonotype. The gene calls are TRBV11-3 and TRBJ2-3; tentative D call: TRBD2 (6 bases). The CDR3 consists of 15 residues. The germline gives CDR1 SGHNT, CDR2 YENEEA. V shed 4 bases and J shed 2 bases, with 13 bases lying between them. CDR3 DNA sequence: TGTGCCAGCAGCTCTGTGCGGGGAGACACAGATACGCAGTATTTT. Residues: CASSSVRGDTDTQYF.

There are a few counts of this clonotype. V gene TRBV7-3 combines with J gene TRBJ2-1; the match to TRBD2 covers 7 bases. The CDR3 is 15 amino acids. Germline CDR1 reads SGHTA; CDR2 reads FQGTGA. The V and J ends lost 3 bases and 4 bases, in that order; junction bases with no gene match: 6. In DNA, the CDR3 is TGTGCCAGCAGCTTGGACGGGGGGAGTTACAATGAGCAGTTCTTC. It specifies CASSLDGGSYNEQFF.

This clonotype is labeled as medium-sized. The genes are TRBV12-3 or TRBV12-4 and TRBJ2-5; no firm D call. V shed 7 bases and J shed 2 bases, with 11 bases lying between them. The length of the CDR3 is 13 residues. The CDR3, as DNA: TGTGCCAGCACCTCCTCCTCTCAAGAGACCCAGTACTTC. It encodes CASTSSSQETQYF.

J is TRBJ2-1 and V is TRBV6-6, with 8 bases matching TRBD2. The length of the CDR3 is 16 residues. V lost 5 bases to trimming and J lost 13 bases; unmatched junction nucleotides: 19. Germline V gene sequence: CDR1 MNHNY, CDR2 SVGAGI (reference sequence). The CDR3 DNA sequence: TGTGCCAGCAGTGGTATCCAGCTAGCGGGTAGAGAGACCCAGTTCTTC. It is translated as CASSGIQLAGRETQFF.

The chain combines TRBV7-9 with TRBJ2-5, with 7 bases matching TRBD2. The J call may be in error: the DNA end matches TRBJ2-7 better. The CDR3 is 14 amino acids. Germline V gene data show CDR1 as SEHNR and CDR2 as FQNEAQ (reference sequence). The DNA for the CDR3 is TGTGCCAGCAGCTTATATACGGGAGGTGGCGAGCAGTACTTC. Translating gives CASSLYTGGGEQYF.

This clonotype rates as medium-sized. The genes are TRBV7-2 and TRBJ2-1; TRBD2 aligns across 10 bases. The better agreement between TRBJ2-7 and the DNA end casts doubt on the J call. Germline V CDR1 and CDR2: SGHTA, FQGNSA. CDR3 length equals 17 residues. The CDR3 DNA reads TGTGCCAGCAGCTTAGCCCCAACTAGCGGGAAAGGGAATGAGCAGTACTTC. Its protein is CASSLAPTSGKGNEQYF.

This clonotype was observed many times. The chain joins TRBV6-1 to TRBJ1-4; D perhaps matches TRBD1 (5 bases). The length of the CDR3 is 13 residues. V was shortened by 3 bases and J by 8 bases, with 10 bases between the two germline ends. Germline CDR1 reads MNHNS; CDR2 reads SASEGT. The CDR3 coding sequence is TGTGCCAGCAGTGACAGGGTACGGGAAAAACTGTTTTTT. Encoded protein: CASSDRVREKLFF.

This clonotype is medium-sized within its sample. V gene TRBV6-6 combines with J gene TRBJ2-1, with a tentative D call TRBD1 (6 bases). The end of the DNA fits TRBJ2-7 better, so the J call may be wrong. This CDR3 has 13 residues. Germline V lookup: CDR1 MNHNY, CDR2 SVGAGI (reference sequence). CDR3 region: CASSYRRGYEQYF. CDR3 DNA sequence: TGTGCCAGCAGTTACCGCAGGGGCTACGAGCAGTACTTC.

This clonotype was seen a handful of times. The V call is TRBV6-1, the J call TRBJ2-3, with TRBD2 matching over 8 bases. V was clipped by 1 base and J by 0 bases; unmatched bases: 0. Germline CDR1 is MNHNS and CDR2 is SASEGT. The length of the CDR3 is 15 residues. Here the CDR3 reads CASSEERGSTDTQYF. The CDR3 DNA reads as TGTGCCAGCAGTGAAGAGCGGGGGAGCACAGATACGCAGTATTTT.

The chain uses TRBV12-3 or TRBV12-4 and TRBJ2-4, with D possibly called TRBD1 or TRBD2 (6 bases each). TRBJ2-5 explains the end of the DNA better; the J call may be wrong. This CDR3 spans 16 amino acids. CDR3 DNA: TGTGCCAGTACTGCGAAAAGAGGAGGGGGCCAAGAGACCCAGTACTTC. As protein: CASTAKRGGGQETQYF.

This clonotype appeared a few times. V gene TRBV24-1 combines with J gene TRBJ2-1; 8 bases match TRBD2. The CDR3 contains 16 residues. V gave up 0 bases and J gave up 13 bases; unmatched junction bases: 13. Looked up from germline, CDR1 is KGHDR and CDR2 is SFDVKD. As DNA, the CDR3 is TGTGCCACCAGTGATTTGCATTTCGGGGGGGAAGAGACCCAGTTCTTC. Translating gives CATSDLHFGGEETQFF.

The chain is built from TRBV6-6 and TRBJ1-1; 9 nucleotides agree with TRBD1. The V gene's germline CDR1 is MNHNY and CDR2 SVGAGI (reference sequence). This CDR3 is built from 15 residues. J gave up 8 bases and V 2 bases, and 9 bases lay outside the gene matches. In nucleotides, the CDR3 is TGTGCCAGCAGTTACCTCTCCGGACAGGGGAAAGAAGCTTTCTTT. Its translation: CASSYLSGQGKEAFF.

The DNA for the CDR3 is TGTGCCAGCAGCTTTCAAGAGACCCAGTACTTC. The encoded protein is CASSFQETQYF. The chain joins TRBV7-2 to TRBJ2-5; D is unresolved. Trimming shortened V by 3 bases and J by 2 bases, and 1 base separated the two germline ends. The CDR3 is 11 residues long. CDR1 is SGHTA and CDR2 is FQGNSA in the germline V gene.

In this sample, this clonotype is medium-sized. The rearrangement links TRBV6-1 to TRBJ2-1, with D tentatively TRBD2 (7 bases). TRBJ2-7 matches the DNA end more closely, so the J call is doubtful. CDR3 length: 16 amino acids. The germline V gene has CDR1 MNHNS and CDR2 SASEGT. CDR3 sequence reads: CASTPPGGSGSREQYF. DNA of the CDR3: TGTGCCAGCACCCCTCCGGGGGGCAGTGGGTCTCGCGAGCAGTACTTC.

This clonotype was seen only a few times. The chain carries TRBV6-1 and TRBJ1-5; no clear D. From germline, CDR1 is MNHNS and CDR2 SASEGT. The CDR3 length is 15 residues. Trimming pared 4 bases from V and 2 bases from J, leaving 12 bases between. The CDR3 protein is CASSGPRQGNQPQHF. The CDR3, as DNA: TGTGCCAGCAGTGGGCCGAGGCAGGGCAATCAGCCCCAGCATTTT.

This clonotype was detected once. The chain recombines TRBV4-3 with TRBJ1-4; D uncertain. The CDR3 is 14 amino acids. The V gene lost 8 bases and the J gene lost 3 bases, with 13 bases spanning the gap. The V gene's germline CDR1 is LGHNA and CDR2 YSLEER. The CDR3 here is CASEENVSNEKLFF. The CDR3 nucleotides are TGCGCCAGCGAGGAGAACGTCTCTAATGAAAAACTGTTTTTT.

This clonotype occurred many times. The chain links TRBV6-1 to TRBJ2-2; D is uncertain. V lost 5 bases and J lost 6, with 4 bases in between. Germline lookup yields CDR1 MNHNS and CDR2 SASEGT. This CDR3 is 11 amino acids long. CDR3 amino acids: CASSYAGELFF. The CDR3, as DNA: TGTGCCAGCAGTTATGCCGGGGAGCTGTTTTTT.